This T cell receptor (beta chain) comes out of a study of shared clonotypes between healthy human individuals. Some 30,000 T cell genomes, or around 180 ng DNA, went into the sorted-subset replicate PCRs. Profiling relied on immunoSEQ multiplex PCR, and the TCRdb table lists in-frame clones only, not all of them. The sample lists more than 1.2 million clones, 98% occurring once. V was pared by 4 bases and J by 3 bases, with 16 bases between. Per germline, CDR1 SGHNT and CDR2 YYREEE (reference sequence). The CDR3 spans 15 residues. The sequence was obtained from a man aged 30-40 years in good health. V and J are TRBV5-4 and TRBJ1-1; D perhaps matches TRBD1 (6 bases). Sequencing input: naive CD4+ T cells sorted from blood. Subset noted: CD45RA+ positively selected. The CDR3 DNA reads TGTGCCAGCAGCCCCAAGCAGGGGAGTTACACTGAAGCTTTCTTT. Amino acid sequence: CASSPKQGSYTEAFF.